This T cell receptor beta chain was documented in a study of blood T cell repertoires in COVID-19. Study summary: Samples of COVID-19 (acute and convalescent) were obtained from the United States, Italy and Spain.

Trimming removed 4 bases at V and 0 bases at J, with 11 bases between. Germline assignment: CDR1 MNHEY and CDR2 SVGAGI. This CDR3 is built from 15 residues. Profiled with immunoSEQ multiplex PCR; TCRdb holds only in-frame clones, not every one. The table records about 98,000 clones, 70% to 90% of them present only once. The sample comprised peripheral blood. This receptor was taken from a man in his fifties or sixties with acute or convalescent COVID-19. This chain uses TRBV6-5 with TRBJ2-3, with D possibly TRBD1 on 5 matching bases. DNA for the CDR3: TGTGCCAGCAGTTTAGACAGAGCTAGCACAGATACGCAGTATTTT. Its translation is CASSLDRASTDTQYF.